One TCR beta chain is described in this entry. Its target is not known. Per the germline V gene, CDR1 is ENHRY and CDR2 is SYGVKD. With 5 bases removed from V and 1 base from J, the gap between germline ends came to 14 bases. CDR3 length: 15 residues. This specimen belongs to a study of vaccination and CD4 T cells after COVID-19. Cultured CD4+ T-cell DNA underwent Oncomine TCR Beta short-read sequencing. Via MiXCR, TCRdb re-called the PCR reads, giving one row per CDR3 protein. The table lists about 9,700 distinct CDR3 sequences, 50% to 65% of them singletons, with roughly 22% in the top ten. Described treatment: approximately 9-day PBMC culture with coronavirus spike peptide pools or control peptides (ViraFEST assay).

The V and J genes are TRBV10-3 and TRBJ1-1, with D possibly being TRBD1 (6 bases). The source of this sequence is a human donor who had recovered from COVID-19. The sequenced sample consisted of CD4+ T cells from blood, cultured in vitro. This CDR3 reads CAISTLRGGNTEAFF. CDR3 nucleotides: TGTGCCATCAGTACACTTAGGGGGGGGAACACTGAAGCTTTCTTT.